The 18 T cell receptor beta chains below come from one sample, sequenced in a study of cytomegalovirus exposure and HLA in healthy donors. The PCR contained 60 Vbeta and 13 Jbeta primers. Produced via immunoSEQ multiplex PCR; TCRdb's table is partial and in-frame only. The sample lists around 110,000 clones, over 50% seen once, with approximately 8% in the top ten. Sequencing was done on a sample of PBMCs. The receptor source for this set is a woman in her forties in good health and CMV-seropositive.

The gene calls are TRBV11-2 and TRBJ2-2; 10 bases agree with TRBD2. Germline V lookup: CDR1 SGHAT, CDR2 FQNNGV. The V segment lost 4 bases and the J segment 2 bases; nucleotides outside the gene matches: 1. The length of the CDR3 is 15 residues. The CDR3 loop reads CASSSLAGNTGELFF. CDR3 DNA: TGTGCCAGCAGCTCACTAGCGGGAAACACCGGGGAGCTGTTTTTT. Together with reference TRBV11-2 and TRBJ2-2, the CDR3 gives the full variable domain: EAGVAQSPRYKIIEKRQSVAFWCNPISGHATLYWYQQILGQGPKLLIQFQNNGVVDDSQLPKDRFSAERLKGVDSTLKIQPAKLEDSAVYLCASSSLAGNTGELFFGEGSRLTVL.

The chain recombines TRBV7-2 with TRBJ2-7; 10 nucleotides align to TRBD2. V lost 2 bases and J lost 5; bases outside the gene matches: 9. The germline V gene has CDR1 SGHTA and CDR2 FQGNSA. The CDR3 has 16 amino acids. The chain's CDR3 is CASSLSIASGRHEQYF. The CDR3 bases are TGTGCCAGCAGCTTATCGATTGCTAGCGGGAGACACGAGCAGTACTTC.

The chain combines TRBV6-4 with TRBJ2-4; maybe TRBD1 (5 bases). Germline V gene lookup returns CDR1 MRHNA and CDR2 SNTAGT. CDR3 length: 13 amino acids. Trimming removed 2 bases from V and 9 bases from J, with 11 bases in between. CDR3 region: CASSDGQGSIQYF. For the CDR3, the DNA is TGTGCCAGCAGTGACGGTCAGGGATCCATTCAGTACTTC.

This clone has only a few counts. CDR3 loop: CASSQPGAPNVLTF. In nucleotides, the CDR3 is TGCGCCAGTTCACAGCCAGGGGCACCGAACGTCCTGACTTTC. The chain has TRBV5-1 and TRBJ2-6; the D gene is possibly TRBD1 (6 bases). The V end was cut by 8 bases, the J end by 10 bases, with 19 bases between. The CDR3 loop spans 14 amino acids. The germline CDR1 and CDR2 sequences are SGHRS and YFSETQ.

The genes are TRBV7-9 and TRBJ1-2; D might be TRBD1 (6 bases). The CDR3 runs to 16 residues. Trimming took 5 bases from V and 5 from J, leaving 21 bases between them. CDR1 and CDR2 from the germline V gene are SEHNR and FQNEAQ (reference sequence). The CDR3 nucleotides read TGTGCCAGCAGCCGAGGTCGGGGGGCCGATGAATATGGCTACACCTTC. Its translation is CASSRGRGADEYGYTF.

The V and J genes are TRBV5-1 and TRBJ2-2; 9 bases align to TRBD2. J gave up 5 bases and V 2 bases, and 4 bases lay outside the gene matches. From germline, CDR1 is SGHRS and CDR2 YFSETQ. The CDR3 extends over 15 amino acids. The DNA for the CDR3 is TGCGCCAGCAGCTTTAAACTAGCGGGTACCGGGGAGCTGTTTTTT. Amino acids: CASSFKLAGTGELFF. Full variable domain (outside the CDR3, taken from reference TRBV5-1 and TRBJ2-2): KAGVTQTPRYLIKTRGQQVTLSCSPISGHRSVSWYQQTPGQGLQFLFEYFSETQRNKGNFPGRFSGRQFSNSRSEMNVSTLELGDSALYLCASSFKLAGTGELFFGEGSRLTVL.

This clone appeared once. This chain uses TRBV18 with TRBJ1-1; 7 bases match TRBD1. Germline CDR1 KGHSH, CDR2 LQKENI. V lost 4 bases and J lost 4; bases outside the gene matches: 6. The CDR3 sequence is 14 residues long. CDR3 nucleotides: TGTGCCAGCTCACTAAACAGGGGTGGCACTGAAGCTTTCTTT. It codes for CASSLNRGGTEAFF.

This clone occurred a few times. The V gene is TRBV6-5, the J gene TRBJ2-1; D is perhaps TRBD2 (5 bases). The germline V gene encodes CDR1 MNHEY and CDR2 SVGAGI. The CDR3 extends over 12 amino acids. The ends were cut back, 0 bases at V and 9 bases at J, with 6 bases in the middle. The CDR3 bases are TGTGCCAGCAGTTACTCGGGGAGTGAGCAGTTCTTC. It is translated as CASSYSGSEQFF.

This clone was seen only a few times. J is TRBJ2-2 and V is TRBV10-3; 7 bases match TRBD1. Trimming removed 6 bases from V and 3 bases from J; junction bases left unmatched: 4. Germline CDR1 reads ENHRY; CDR2 reads SYGVKD. This CDR3 has 14 amino acids. The CDR3 sequence is CAIRGQPDTGELFF. DNA for the CDR3: TGTGCCATCAGGGGACAGCCCGACACCGGGGAGCTGTTTTTT.

The V call is TRBV6-1, the J call TRBJ1-2; possible D gene TRBD1, 6 bases. The ends were cut back, 4 bases at V and 6 bases at J, with 12 bases in the middle. Germline V CDR1 and CDR2: MNHNS, SASEGT. The CDR3 covers 13 residues. Written as DNA, the CDR3 is TGTGCCAGCAGTGCGCAGGGGTTTGATGGCTACACCTTC. Its protein is CASSAQGFDGYTF.

The chain recombines TRBV5-1 with TRBJ1-2; D might be TRBD1 (6 bases). Germline loops: CDR1 SGHRS, CDR2 YFSETQ. The CDR3 totals 13 residues. Trimming shortened V by 5 bases and J by 4 bases, and 12 bases separated the two germline ends. CDR3 sequence reads: CASSNRESYGYTF. In nucleotides, the CDR3 is TGCGCCAGCAGTAACAGGGAGAGCTATGGCTACACCTTC.

The V and J genes are TRBV6-1 and TRBJ2-7; 7 bases match TRBD1. The germline V gene encodes CDR1 MNHNS and CDR2 SASEGT. J lost 1 base, V lost 5 bases, and 5 bases had no gene match. The CDR3 covers 14 residues. CDR3 loop: CASSPRQGSYEQYF. CDR3 nucleotide sequence: TGTGCCAGCAGTCCTCGACAGGGTTCCTACGAGCAGTACTTC.

This chain connects TRBV5-4 to TRBJ1-2; TRBD1 matches 7 bases. The V gene's germline CDR1 is SGHNT and CDR2 YYREEE (reference sequence). The CDR3 loop spans 16 amino acids. Trimming cost V 1 base and J 0 bases; bases outside gene matches: 6. CDR3 amino acids: CASSLPGTATNYGYTF. The CDR3 DNA is TGTGCCAGCAGCTTGCCCGGGACAGCTACTAACTATGGCTACACCTTC.

This chain's CDR3 is CASSPLDRGPGYTF. DNA for the CDR3: TGTGCCAGTAGTCCTCTAGACAGGGGGCCCGGCTACACCTTC. The V gene is TRBV19, the J gene TRBJ1-2; TRBD1 matches at 10 bases. Germline lookup yields CDR1 LNHDA and CDR2 SQIVND (reference sequence). The CDR3 has 14 residues. V dropped 5 bases and J dropped 8; count of bases not matched to a gene: 8.

The chain links TRBV6-5 to TRBJ1-2, with TRBD1 identical over 7 bases. Germline-derived CDR1 and CDR2 are MNHEY and SVGAGI. The trim removed 8 bases at V and 6 bases at J, leaving 3 bases unmatched. The CDR3 sequence is 11 residues long. Here the CDR3 reads CASQGGDGYTF. The CDR3 DNA is TGTGCCAGCCAGGGGGGCGATGGCTACACCTTC.

The table lists this clone with a few counts. The CDR3: CASSQGTSGGKDGQYF. In nucleotides, the CDR3 is TGTGCCAGCAGCCAGGGGACTAGCGGGGGGAAGGACGGGCAGTACTTC. The rearrangement links TRBV7-6 to TRBJ2-7, with 15 bases lining up with TRBD2. Losses at the gene ends were 5 bases for V and 9 bases for J; bases not matched to a gene: 11. Per the germline V gene, CDR1 is SGHVS and CDR2 is FNYEAQ. CDR3 length: 16 amino acids.

The V call is TRBV25-1, the J call TRBJ2-3; a weak D match, TRBD2 (5 bases). Trimming left V 0 bases short and J 1 base short, with 14 bases between. Germline loops: CDR1 MGHDK, CDR2 SYGVNS. The length of the CDR3 is 17 residues. CDR3 nucleotide sequence: TGTGCCAGCAGTGAATACGGAGAGGGTGGGGGCACAGATACGCAGTATTTT. Amino acids: CASSEYGEGGGTDTQYF.

This chain links TRBV28 with TRBJ1-2; D perhaps matches TRBD1 (6 bases). V lost 4 bases and J lost 5, with 17 bases in between. The CDR3 has 15 amino acids. Germline CDR1 reads MDHEN; CDR2 reads SYDVKM. The CDR3: CASSSTGFLWYGYTF. The CDR3 DNA follows: TGTGCCAGCAGTTCAACAGGGTTCTTGTGGTATGGCTACACCTTC.